This TCR beta chain was sequenced in a study of OX40 agonist ivuxolimab in advanced cancers. In the study overall: Three dose-escalation patients had partial responses: one with hepatocellular carcinoma and two with cutaneous melanoma.

General study findings and limits: Relatively little clonal expansion, among the lowest observed, appeared in partial responders at 0.1-3.0 mg/kg.

Generated by immunoSEQ multiplex PCR, the TCRdb table keeps only in-frame clones and is missing some. The table records tens of thousands of clones, about 91% of them present only once. CDR1 and CDR2 (germline): MNHEY, SMNVEV (reference sequence). The CDR3 contains 17 residues. V lost 0 bases to trimming and J lost 4 bases; unmatched junction nucleotides: 4. Turning to this clone: Antigen unknown.

The sequence was obtained from an adult with an advanced solid tumor such as melanoma, head and neck, liver or kidney cancer. This material consisted of CD4+ or CD8+ T cells sorted from blood, taken in a trial of the OX40 agonist ivuxolimab. The rearrangement uses TRBV27 and TRBJ2-2; TRBD2 agrees at 11 bases. The CDR3 bases are TGTGCCAGCAGTTTATCCCTAGCGGGAGGAAGCACCGGGGAGCTGTTTTTT. Translating it yields CASSLSLAGGSTGELFF.